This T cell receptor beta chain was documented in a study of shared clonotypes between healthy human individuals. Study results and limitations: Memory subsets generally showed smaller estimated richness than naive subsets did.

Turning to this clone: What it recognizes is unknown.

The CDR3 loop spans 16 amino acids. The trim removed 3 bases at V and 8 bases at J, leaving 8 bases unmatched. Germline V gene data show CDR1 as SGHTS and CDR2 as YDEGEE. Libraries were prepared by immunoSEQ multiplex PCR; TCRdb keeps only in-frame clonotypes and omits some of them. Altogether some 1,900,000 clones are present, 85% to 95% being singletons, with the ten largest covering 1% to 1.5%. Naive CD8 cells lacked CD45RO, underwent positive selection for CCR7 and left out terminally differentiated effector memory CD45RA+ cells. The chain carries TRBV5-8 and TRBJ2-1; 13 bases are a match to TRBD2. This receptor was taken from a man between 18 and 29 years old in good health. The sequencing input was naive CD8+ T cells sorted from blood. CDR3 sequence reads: CASSWGTSGIPDEQFF. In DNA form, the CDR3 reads TGTGCCAGCAGCTGGGGGACTAGCGGGATCCCGGATGAGCAGTTCTTC.